This TCR beta chain was sequenced in a study of shared clonotypes between healthy human individuals. This CDR3 has 16 amino acids. Germline loops: CDR1 SGHTA, CDR2 FQGNSA. V was clipped by 5 bases and J by 6 bases; unmatched bases: 15. Sequencing used immunoSEQ multiplex PCR; TCRdb keeps in-frame clones, though not all of them. Of more than 2,000,000 clones in the sample, approximately 92% were seen once. The V gene is TRBV7-2, the J gene TRBJ1-2, with TRBD1 matching over 7 bases. Material: naive CD4+ T cells sorted from blood. Subset indicated: CD45RA+ positively selected. This sequence was found in a man aged 18 to 29 in good health. The CDR3 DNA reads as TGTGCCAGCAGCCTTAGAAGGGGACAGTTACTAGATGGCTACACCTTC. Residues: CASSLRRGQLLDGYTF.